This T cell receptor beta chain was captured by sequencing in a study of T cells after yellow fever vaccination (dated by TCRdb to the late 2010s). Study-level background: The SMART-Seq v4 Ultra Low Input RNA kit was used to prepare libraries from fractions with low cell numbers. Blood was drawn at multiple timepoints before and after primary and secondary immunization, with bulk PBMC replicates and cell subsets isolated. The cohort comprised two healthy male donors, one aged 18 to 30 and one aged 30 to 40 years. Bulk TCR alpha and beta repertoires were sequenced longitudinally to track T-cell clones before and after primary and booster YFV17D yellow fever vaccination.

In its sample, this clonotype was seen a few times. The specificity of this receptor is unknown. No qualities accompany the bases; no much larger clone lies one base away. According to the study, the label for this sample's treatment or condition signals: live attenuated yellow fever vaccine strain. At every blood-draw timepoint, two biological replicates of bulk PBMCs were collected. A standard Ficoll-Paque protocol was used to isolate PBMCs from peripheral blood. RNA was extracted with TriZol from bulk PBMCs, CD4 and CD8 fractions, and dextramer-positive and dextramer-negative fractions. The research as a whole found: A small share of clonotypes occurred in both CD4 and CD8 compartments, likely arising from convergent recombination. Because the study included only a couple of donors, the extent to which the findings can be generalized is limited. Because abundant contaminating clonotypes from the bulk population could be contained in FACS-sorted repertoires, computational filtering was required. The secondary T-cell response was found to be weaker but faster than the primary response, with a peak reached on day 5 rather than on day 15. After the booster, most of the clones that had expanded following primary vaccination were detected again (roughly 97% of CD4 and 85% to 90% of CD8), which suggests that memory was broadly maintained.

The CDR3 runs 18 residues from the cysteine to the phenylalanine. Just CDR3 DNA is preserved here, 54 bases in frame from base 1. Trimming at the junction amounts to 4 bases on V and 8 bases on J, and the germline ends lie 24 bases apart. The germline V gene provides CDR1 MNHEY and CDR2 SVGAGI. TCR cDNA was made using 5'RACE template switching, a step that added a universal primer site and unique molecular identifiers. Priming of cDNA synthesis was performed from both the TCR alpha and TCR beta constant segments. Two PCR steps were used to amplify libraries, with sample barcodes and sequencing adapters being added in the second step. Libraries were sequenced on Illumina HiSeq 2500 (2x100 bp) or NovaSeq (2x150 bp). Per the authors' processing: Reads were demultiplexed and collapsed into UMI consensus sequences with MIGEC, and V(D)J alignment was performed with MiXCR. Using edgeR on replicate PBMC samples, clonotypes were called vaccine-responding if FDR was below 0.01 and the log2 fold change was above 5 up to day 15. Each bulk clonotype received a CD4 or CD8 identity based on whether the sequenced CD4 or CD8 repertoire contained that clonotype at higher abundance. The public reads were quality trimmed at Q25 with fastp and then assembled into clones with MiXCR by TCRdb, keeping productive beta chains. Every CDR3 protein is listed once, alongside the most common genes and DNA of its rows. TCRdb's processing, not the authors', yielded these V and J calls. The sample contains hundreds of thousands of distinct CDR3 sequences, roughly 8.4% of them found a single time. The top ten constitute 15% to 20% of the sample.

This TCR was recovered from a man younger than 35 who received the YFV17D yellow fever vaccine. The sequence joins TRBV6-5 to TRBJ1-6; a tentative D call is TRBD1 (5 bases match). The material sequenced was PBMCs, taken roughly seven weeks after the first yellow fever vaccination. The nucleotide sequence is TGTGCCAGCAGTTTGCGGGGCCCTCGGGGTTACAGCGATTCACCCCTCCACTTT. Its product reads: CASSLRGPRGYSDSPLHF.